The source of this T cell receptor (beta chain) is a study of identical twins (dated by TCRdb to the mid-2010s). Study-wide context: The study deep-sequenced TCR alpha and beta repertoires from monozygotic twins, unrelated adults of various ages and cord blood to test whether fetal clonotypes persist. Replicate twin experiments were performed at different times using different library preparation protocols to rule out contamination. What the authors observed across the whole study: Fewer insertions were carried by abundant cord blood beta clonotypes; a weaker similar trend was observed in young adult naive repertoires, while no such trend was observed in memory repertoires. In monozygotic twins, recombination models systematically underestimated out-of-frame TCR alpha sharing, but the models matched the sharing seen between unrelated individuals. Compared with coincidental sharing between unrelated individuals, out-of-frame TCR alpha sequences shared between twins had an excess of sequences with low generation probability. The excess sharing between twins in beta out-of-frame sequences was weaker because fewer shared sequences reduced the signal-to-noise ratio. Zero-insertion analyses could be partly confounded by invariant T cells such as MAIT and iNKT, though diverse VJ usage argued against such confounding for most clonotypes. Because the same donors could not be followed over many years, conclusions were based on cross-sectional statistical analysis.

Every donor in the study was a healthy Caucasian. Three unrelated non-twin adults were additionally sequenced: a male aged 18 to 29, a male aged 50 to 59 and a female aged 50 to 59. Miltenyi CD45RO+ enrichment and human naive T-cell isolation kits were used to isolate memory (CD45RO+) and naive T cells from PBMC. As for this clonotype: It has no known antigen specificity. Base qualities are not recorded, but no much larger clone differs from it by a single base.

As encoded in the germline V gene, CDR1 is LGHNA while CDR2 is YSLEER. Germline trimming amounts to 3 bases on V and 4 bases on J, with 12 as the count of junction bases outside the gene matches. The CDR3 runs 17 amino acids, cysteine and phenylalanine included. Here the CDR3 DNA is all that survives: 51 bases in frame from base 1. Preparation of the library involved 5' RACE. Sequencing instrument: Illumina HiSeq 2000. A universal primer binding site was introduced by template switching, and a unique molecular identifier was present in the final cDNA, enabling accurate counting of TCR cDNA molecules. Specific primers in the conserved constant-segment region were used to synthesize first-strand cDNA for TCR alpha and beta chains. To control for contamination, each cDNA library was double barcoded with a SMART-Mk sample barcode plus Illumina barcodes. TruSeq adapter sequences, together with Illumina sample barcodes, were added in two successive PCR steps. The TCR alpha and beta cDNA libraries were sequenced on the Illumina HiSeq platform using custom primers. As for the authors' bioinformatics: MiGEC processed the raw reads to extract unique molecular identifiers, while MiXCR was used to determine the CDR3 positions. For each individual, recombination models were inferred using an EM algorithm with the repgenHMM and IGoR tools. Shared clonotype analysis was performed with the tcR package in R, normalizing sharing by the product of cloneset sizes. Out-of-frame nonproductive sequences were analyzed to study raw recombination free of thymic and clonal selection effects. The public reads were reanalyzed by TCRdb: fastp trimming at Q25, MiXCR alignment, in-frame beta chains only. When rows share a CDR3 protein, they turn into one entry using the most common DNA and genes. It is TCRdb's table, rather than the study itself, that gives the V and J calls and clone size. This sample holds 350,000 to 450,000 distinct CDR3 sequences; 15% to 20% were observed only once. The ten largest clones add up to roughly 12% of the sample.

The sequence was obtained from a man aged 50-59 years in good health. The chain is encoded by TRBV4-3 joined to TRBJ2-1; TRBD2 agrees with 7 junctional bases. The sample was naive T cells sorted from blood. The cell subset or site label of this sample denotes: cells isolated with a human naive T-cell isolation kit. The CDR3 protein: CASSHAPVAGEYNEQFF. The nucleotide sequence is TGCGCCAGCAGCCATGCCCCGGTGGCGGGGGAATACAATGAGCAGTTCTTC.